The 30 T cell receptor beta chains listed next were all sequenced from one sample in a study of cytomegalovirus exposure and HLA in healthy donors. The PCR was carried out with 60 Vbeta primers and 13 Jbeta primers. Data came from immunoSEQ multiplex PCR; TCRdb stores just in-frame clones and leaves some out. The sample consists of about 99,000 clones, around three quarters of them appearing once. Sequencing was done on a sample of PBMCs. The source is a young woman in good health and CMV-seropositive.

This sequence joins TRBV28 and TRBJ2-7; the match to TRBD2 covers 12 bases. Germline loops: CDR1 MDHEN, CDR2 SYDVKM. This CDR3 contains 15 residues. V trimming: 11 bases; J trimming: 5 bases; junction bases outside the gene matches: 13. The CDR3 protein is CAVYRTSGMIDEQYF. CDR3 coding DNA: TGTGCCGTCTACCGGACTAGCGGGATGATCGACGAGCAGTACTTC.

The chain uses TRBV6-1 and TRBJ1-1; 7 positions match TRBD1. Germline-derived CDR1 and CDR2 are MNHNS and SASEGT. V shed 4 bases and J 0 bases; nucleotides not matched to a gene: 5. This CDR3 has 15 residues. The CDR3 DNA sequence: TGTGCCAGCAGTGCTTCCGGGACAGTGAACACTGAAGCTTTCTTT. Amino acids: CASSASGTVNTEAFF.

The genes are TRBV19 and TRBJ2-1; TRBD2 is a possible D gene (6 bases). Per germline, CDR1 LNHDA and CDR2 SQIVND (reference sequence). The CDR3 is made up of 14 amino acids. The V end lost 1 base, the J end lost 9 bases, and 13 bases lay between the germline ends. The chain's CDR3 is CASSIGLLAPEQFF. CDR3 nucleotides: TGTGCCAGTAGTATAGGGTTACTAGCCCCTGAGCAGTTCTTC.

V gene TRBV2 combines with J gene TRBJ2-3; TRBD2 is a possible D gene (6 bases). The CDR3 length is 16 residues. The V gene's germline CDR1 is SNHLY and CDR2 FYNNEI. Trimming stripped 6 bases from V and 0 bases from J, with 16 bases between. The CDR3 DNA follows: TGTGCCAGCAGGGGCCGGGACTCCCCCAGCACAGATACGCAGTATTTT. Amino acids: CASRGRDSPSTDTQYF.

This clone appeared a single time. This sequence joins TRBV27 and TRBJ2-1; 12 nucleotides align to TRBD1. Germline CDR1 MNHEY, CDR2 SMNVEV (reference sequence). Trimming cost V 2 bases and J 10 bases; bases outside gene matches: 6. This CDR3 is 15 amino acids long. CDR3 sequence reads: CASSLGTGGSKEQFF. As DNA, the CDR3 is TGTGCCAGCAGTTTAGGGACAGGGGGCTCTAAGGAGCAGTTCTTC.

The genes are TRBV6-5 and TRBJ1-2; no clear D gene. The CDR3 covers 12 residues. V dropped 6 bases and J dropped 4 bases, with 9 bases sitting between them. Germline CDR1 and CDR2: MNHEY and SVGAGI. The CDR3, as DNA: TGTGCCAGCAGGTCCCCGCGCTATGGCTACACCTTC. Translated: CASRSPRYGYTF.

Details on this clone: Additional DNA sequences in this sample encode the identical CDR3. CDR3 DNA: TGTGCCAGTAGTATAACTAGCGGGACCTTCTACGAGCAGTACTTC. Amino acids: CASSITSGTFYEQYF. The chain carries TRBV19 and TRBJ2-7; 10 nucleotides match TRBD2. The J segment lost 3 bases and the V segment lost 2 bases, leaving 4 bases of the junction unmatched. The germline gives CDR1 LNHDA, CDR2 SQIVND (reference sequence). The length of the CDR3 is 15 residues.

The genes are TRBV7-8 and TRBJ1-2; no reliable D call. Per germline, CDR1 SGHVS and CDR2 FQNEAQ. The CDR3 is 13 amino acids. The germline V and J ends were trimmed by 2 bases and 7 bases, with 11 bases remaining between them. The CDR3 spells CASSLRGFSGYTF. CDR3 DNA: TGTGCCAGCAGCTTACGGGGTTTCTCTGGCTACACCTTC.

V usage is TRBV7-9 and J usage is TRBJ1-1; 7 bases fit TRBD1. The CDR3 runs to 16 residues. The germline V gene has CDR1 SEHNR and CDR2 FQNEAQ (reference sequence). V was clipped by 5 bases and J by 7 bases; unmatched bases: 16. CDR3 region: CASSDSSYRGTGEAFF. As DNA, the CDR3 is TGTGCCAGCAGCGATTCTTCCTACAGGGGAACAGGTGAAGCTTTCTTT.

The J gene is TRBJ2-5, the V gene TRBV30; 9 nucleotides line up with TRBD1. The end of the DNA aligns better with TRBJ2-7, so the J call may be wrong. The CDR3 totals 12 residues. Germline V gives CDR1 GTSNPN, CDR2 SVGIG (reference sequence). The CDR3 protein is CARGQGTHEQYF. CDR3 in DNA: TGTGCCCGGGGACAGGGTACCCACGAGCAGTACTTC.

The rearrangement uses TRBV7-3 and TRBJ2-1; the D gene is possibly TRBD2 (7 bases). CDR1 is SGHTA and CDR2 is FQGTGA in the germline V gene. This CDR3 comprises 16 residues. V was clipped by 6 bases and J by 0 bases, with 15 bases between them. The CDR3 sequence: CASSPAGHSSYNEQFF. CDR3 coding DNA: TGTGCCAGCAGTCCAGCGGGACACAGCTCCTACAATGAGCAGTTCTTC.

The J gene is TRBJ1-2, the V gene TRBV9, with 9 bases lining up with TRBD1. CDR1 is SGDLS and CDR2 is YYNGEE in the germline V gene. The CDR3 consists of 12 residues. Losses at the gene ends were 7 bases for V and 4 bases for J; bases not matched to a gene: 2. CDR3 protein: CASGGQGYGYTF. The CDR3 DNA is TGTGCCAGCGGGGGACAGGGCTATGGCTACACCTTC.

For this clone: A far larger clone is one nucleotide away, so this likely arose from a read error. V usage is TRBV6-4 and J usage is TRBJ2-1; 15 bases match TRBD2. CDR1 is MRHNA and CDR2 is SNTAGT in the germline V gene. The CDR3 sequence is 17 residues long. For the CDR3, the DNA is TGTGTCAGCAGTGAACAACCGGGACTAGCGGGAGGTGATGAGCAGTTCTTC. As protein: CVSSEQPGLAGGDEQFF.

This clone was picked up a small number of times. Other DNA sequences in the sample encode the same CDR3. V and J are TRBV9 and TRBJ2-3; TRBD2 might be the D (6 bases). V dropped 0 bases and J dropped 0 bases, with 8 bases sitting between them. Germline V lookup: CDR1 SGDLS, CDR2 YYNGEE. The CDR3 length is 15 residues. The CDR3 nucleotides are TGTGCCAGCAGCGTAGCGGGGACTAGCACAGATACGCAGTATTTT. Its translation is CASSVAGTSTDTQYF. Full variable domain (outside the CDR3, taken from reference TRBV9 and TRBJ2-3): DSGVTQTPKHLITATGQRVTLRCSPRSGDLSVYWYQQSLDQGLQFLIQYYNGEERAKGNILERFSAQQFPDLHSELNLSSLELGDSALYFCASSVAGTSTDTQYFGPGTRLTVL.

The chain joins TRBV21-1 to TRBJ2-7; the table assigns TRBD2, which was not confirmed against the DNA. TRBV21-1 is classified as a pseudogene. CDR3 length equals 13 residues. The CDR3 DNA reads as TGTGCCAGCCACGGACTAGCGGGTGACGAGCAGTACTTC. Encoded protein: CASHGLAGDEQYF.

This chain connects TRBV7-2 to TRBJ1-5, with 7 bases aligning to TRBD1. V lost 5 bases and J lost 2; bases outside the gene matches: 9. This CDR3 has 16 residues. Germline V gene data show CDR1 as SGHTA and CDR2 as FQGNSA. CDR3 sequence reads: CASSARQGEGNQPQHF. DNA for the CDR3: TGTGCCAGCAGCGCCCGACAGGGAGAGGGCAATCAGCCCCAGCATTTT. The full variable domain, its missing parts supplied by reference TRBV7-2 and TRBJ1-5, is GAGVSQSPSNKVTEKGKDVELRCDPISGHTALYWYRQSLGQGLEFLIYFQGNSAPDKSGLPSDRFSAERTGGSVSTLTIQRTQQEDSAVYLCASSARQGEGNQPQHFGDGTRLSIL.

The chain combines TRBV6-4 with TRBJ1-2, with D uncertain. The CDR3 runs 13 residues. Trimming stripped 6 bases from V and 0 bases from J, with 8 bases between. Germline V CDR1 and CDR2: MRHNA, SNTAGT. CDR3 amino acids: CASSRTANYGYTF. The CDR3 region has the DNA TGTGCCAGCAGCAGAACAGCTAACTATGGCTACACCTTC.

The count of this clone is one. This chain joins TRBV9 and TRBJ2-7; possible D gene TRBD2, 6 bases. The CDR3 loop spans 14 amino acids. V lost 0 bases and J lost 2, with 9 bases in between. Germline CDR1 reads SGDLS; CDR2 reads YYNGEE. Here the CDR3 DNA reads TGTGCCAGCAGCGTAGGGGGGACTGCCTACGAGCAGTACTTC. This translates into CASSVGGTAYEQYF.

The chain recombines TRBV21-1 with TRBJ2-3; the D call of TRBD2 is as the table states it, not checked on the DNA. TRBV21-1 is described as a pseudogene. The CDR3 contains 17 residues. This CDR3 is CASSSLGLAGVGDTQYF. The CDR3 nucleotides read TGTGCCAGCAGCTCCTTAGGACTAGCGGGAGTCGGAGATACGCAGTATTTT.

V and J are TRBV10-3 and TRBJ2-1; 11 bases agree with TRBD1. V dropped 5 bases and J dropped 4; count of bases not matched to a gene: 4. The CDR3 consists of 15 residues. Germline V lookup: CDR1 ENHRY, CDR2 SYGVKD. CDR3 bases: TGTGCCATCAGTCGGGACAGGGGGAGTTACAATGAGCAGTTCTTC. It specifies CAISRDRGSYNEQFF.

The chain recombines TRBV11-2 with TRBJ2-3, with D unresolved. V was cut by 7 bases and J by 3 bases, with 11 bases left in between. Germline CDR1 reads SGHAT; CDR2 reads FQNNGV. The CDR3 sequence is 13 residues long. In nucleotides, the CDR3 is TGTGCCAGCACCTGGAGCCGTACAGATACGCAGTATTTT. This encodes CASTWSRTDTQYF.

The CDR3 coding sequence is TGTGCCAGCACCGAACGGGTTACCGTTAATGAAAAACTGTTTTTT. Translating it yields CASTERVTVNEKLFF. The J gene is TRBJ1-4, the V gene TRBV6-1; no clear D. Germline V gives CDR1 MNHNS, CDR2 SASEGT. Trimming removed 7 bases from V and 4 bases from J, with 16 bases in between. This CDR3 spans 15 amino acids.

CDR3 loop: CASSRQGRPEAFF. The DNA of the CDR3 is TGTGCCAGCAGCCGACAGGGGAGGCCTGAAGCTTTCTTT. The chain carries TRBV28 and TRBJ1-1; 8 bases are shared with TRBD1. The J segment lost 6 bases and the V segment lost 6 bases, leaving 6 bases of the junction unmatched. The length of the CDR3 is 13 residues. CDR1 is MDHEN and CDR2 is SYDVKM in the germline V gene.

The chain joins TRBV29-1 to TRBJ2-5; possibly TRBD2 for D (6 bases). This CDR3 has 16 residues. Looked up from germline, CDR1 is SQVTM and CDR2 is ANQGSEA. V lost 8 bases, J lost 3 bases, and 25 bases lay in between. The CDR3 DNA sequence: TGCAGCACATATGGGGGGAAGCGAGCTAATGAAGAGACCCAGTACTTC. Its protein product is CSTYGGKRANEETQYF.

The rearrangement links TRBV10-3 to TRBJ1-5; 8 bases line up with TRBD1. Germline values: CDR1 ENHRY, CDR2 SYGVKD. With V trimmed by 10 bases and J by 0 bases, 11 bases remained unmatched. The CDR3 is 16 amino acids. The CDR3 nucleotides read TGTGCCACCTTAAACGGACAGGGCAATAGCAATCAGCCCCAGCATTTT. This gives the protein CATLNGQGNSNQPQHF.

The rearrangement joins TRBV28 to TRBJ1-1; possibly TRBD1 for D (6 bases). With 2 bases removed from V and 0 bases from J, the gap between germline ends came to 16 bases. Per the germline V gene, CDR1 is MDHEN and CDR2 is SYDVKM. The CDR3 sequence is 17 residues long. The CDR3 sequence is CASSLRGGTFMNTEAFF. CDR3 nucleotides: TGTGCCAGCAGTTTAAGGGGGGGGACCTTTATGAACACTGAAGCTTTCTTT.

This chain links TRBV29-1 with TRBJ2-3; 8 bases agree with TRBD2. The length of the CDR3 is 11 residues. J gave up 11 bases and V 3 bases, and 4 bases lay outside the gene matches. The germline V gene has CDR1 SQVTM and CDR2 ANQGSEA. The DNA of the CDR3 is TGCAGCGTTGATATCGGGGGGGAGCAGTATTTT. Translation: CSVDIGGEQYF.

The V gene is TRBV29-1, the J gene TRBJ1-1; 10 bases line up with TRBD1. The germline V gene has CDR1 SQVTM and CDR2 ANQGSEA. This CDR3 has 13 residues. Germline trimming cut 7 bases from V and 3 bases from J; bases unmatched to any gene: 5. CDR3 DNA sequence: TGCAGCGGGACAGGGGGTTCTGACACTGAAGCTTTCTTT. Amino acid sequence: CSGTGGSDTEAFF.

The rearrangement links TRBV28 to TRBJ1-5; TRBD1 aligns across 8 bases. V shed 6 bases and J 6 bases; nucleotides not matched to a gene: 10. Germline-derived CDR1 and CDR2 are MDHEN and SYDVKM. CDR3 length equals 15 residues. CDR3 bases: TGTGCCAGCAGACCCCCGGGACAGGTCTCTCAGCCCCAGCATTTT. Protein product: CASRPPGQVSQPQHF.

About this clone: At one end the junction does not follow the germline gene, possibly because of a read error. This chain connects TRBV15 to TRBJ2-7, with 8 bases identical to TRBD1. The CDR3 totals 15 residues. Germline CDR1 reads LNHNV; CDR2 reads YYDKDF (reference sequence). CDR3 protein: CATSGEQGASYEQYF. Written as DNA, the CDR3 is TGTGCCACCAGCGGAGAGCAGGGGGCCAGCTACGAGCAGTACTTC. The entire variable domain, with the rest obtained from reference TRBV15 and TRBJ2-7, is as follows: DAMVIQNPRYQVTQFGKPVTLSCSQTLNHNVMYWYQQKSSQAPKLLFHYYDKDFNNEADTPDNFQSRRPNTSFCFLDIRSPGLGDTAMYLCATSGEQGASYEQYFGPGTRLTVT.